The T cell receptor beta chain described here comes from a study of cytomegalovirus exposure and HLA in healthy donors. General study findings and limits: High specificity and sensitivity for cytomegalovirus status were reported for the classifier. Most TCR beta V segments were productive about 87% or about 30% of the time in an earlier analysis. V- and J-gene trimming in TCR beta was tied to a missense DCLRE1C variant by an analysis performed later.

This CDR3 has 15 amino acids. Germline lookup yields CDR1 LNHNV and CDR2 YYDKDF (reference sequence). Between the trimmed V and J ends, which lost 0 bases and 7 bases, there was a span of 13 bases. This clone showed up just once. Its antigen is currently unknown. Both 60 Vbeta primers and 13 Jbeta primers went into the PCR. Sequenced by immunoSEQ multiplex PCR; TCRdb stores in-frame clones only, minus some. The repertoire has about 150,000 clones, 79% of them found once; the top ten carry roughly 7.7%. The sample consisted of PBMCs. This chain joins TRBV15 and TRBJ2-1; D is unresolved. The clonotype was recovered from a young man in good health and CMV-seropositive. CDR3 bases: TGTGCCACCAGCAGAGATCCGGCGGCTTTTAATGAGCAGTTCTTC. Protein: CATSRDPAAFNEQFF.